This TCR beta chain was documented in a study of long-term antiretroviral therapy in people with HIV. Worth noting for this clone: Its antigen is not identified.

Sequencing relied on immunoSEQ assay v3.0, run at survey level. Assay: immunoSEQ multiplex PCR; the TCRdb copy retains only in-frame clones and omits some. The repertoire holds about 24,000 clones, about four fifths seen once, with around 15% in the top ten. Findings and caveats of the study: ART was followed by higher diversity that remained below transplant donor controls. Absence of data on ART adherence, viral resistance or therapy changes was noted.

The sequences come from unsorted PBMCs, collected at the start of antiretroviral therapy, before treatment. The source is a woman aged 18-30 years with HIV.

CDR3: CSAFTGHEQYF. For the CDR3, the DNA is TGCAGTGCTTTCACAGGGCACGAGCAGTACTTC. The J gene is TRBJ2-7, the V gene TRBV20-1; tentatively, D is TRBD1 (6 bases). V gave up 5 bases and J gave up 5 bases, with 10 bases separating them. This CDR3 has 11 residues. CDR1 and CDR2 from the germline V gene are DFQATT and SNEGSKA (reference sequence).